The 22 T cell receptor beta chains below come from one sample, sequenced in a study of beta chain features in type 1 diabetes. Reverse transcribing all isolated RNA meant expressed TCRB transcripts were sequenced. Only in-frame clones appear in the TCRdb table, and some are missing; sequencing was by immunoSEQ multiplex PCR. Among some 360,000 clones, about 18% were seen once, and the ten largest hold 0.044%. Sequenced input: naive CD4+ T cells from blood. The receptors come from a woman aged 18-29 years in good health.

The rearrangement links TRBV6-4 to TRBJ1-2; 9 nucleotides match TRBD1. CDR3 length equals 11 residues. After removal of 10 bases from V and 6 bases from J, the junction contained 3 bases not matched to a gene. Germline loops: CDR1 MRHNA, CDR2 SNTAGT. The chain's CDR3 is CATRQGDGYTF. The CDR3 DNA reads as TGTGCCACGAGACAGGGGGATGGCTACACCTTC.

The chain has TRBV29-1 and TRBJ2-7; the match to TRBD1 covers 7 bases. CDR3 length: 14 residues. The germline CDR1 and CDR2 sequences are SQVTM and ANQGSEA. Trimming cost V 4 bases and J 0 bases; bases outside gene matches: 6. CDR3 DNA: TGCAGCGTTGTGGTGGGGACAGCCTCCTACGAGCAGTACTTC. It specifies CSVVVGTASYEQYF.

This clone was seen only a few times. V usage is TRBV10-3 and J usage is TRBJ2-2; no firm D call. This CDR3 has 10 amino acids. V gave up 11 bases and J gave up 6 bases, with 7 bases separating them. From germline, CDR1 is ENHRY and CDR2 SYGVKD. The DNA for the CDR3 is TGTGCCCCGAGCTCCGGGGAGCTGTTTTTT. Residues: CAPSSGELFF.

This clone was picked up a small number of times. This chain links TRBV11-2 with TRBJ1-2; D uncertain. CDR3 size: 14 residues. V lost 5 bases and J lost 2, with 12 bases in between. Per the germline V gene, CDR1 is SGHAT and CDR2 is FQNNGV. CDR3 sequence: CASSLNSRNYGYTF. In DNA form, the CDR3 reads TGTGCCAGCAGCCTTAACAGCAGAAACTATGGCTACACCTTC. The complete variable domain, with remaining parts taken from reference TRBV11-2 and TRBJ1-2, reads EAGVAQSPRYKIIEKRQSVAFWCNPISGHATLYWYQQILGQGPKLLIQFQNNGVVDDSQLPKDRFSAERLKGVDSTLKIQPAKLEDSAVYLCASSLNSRNYGYTFGSGTRLTVV.

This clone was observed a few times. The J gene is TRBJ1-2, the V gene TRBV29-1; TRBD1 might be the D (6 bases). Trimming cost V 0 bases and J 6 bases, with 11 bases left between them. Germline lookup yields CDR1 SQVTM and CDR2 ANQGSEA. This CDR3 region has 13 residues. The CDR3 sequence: CSVEETGSNGYTF. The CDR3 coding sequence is TGCAGCGTTGAAGAAACAGGGTCGAATGGCTACACCTTC.

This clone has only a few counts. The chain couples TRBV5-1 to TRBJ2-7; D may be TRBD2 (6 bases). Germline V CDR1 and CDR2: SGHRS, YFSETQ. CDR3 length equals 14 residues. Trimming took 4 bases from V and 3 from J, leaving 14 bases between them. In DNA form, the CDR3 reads TGCGCCAGCAGCCTAGCCGGGACTTTCTACGAGCAGTACTTC. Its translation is CASSLAGTFYEQYF.

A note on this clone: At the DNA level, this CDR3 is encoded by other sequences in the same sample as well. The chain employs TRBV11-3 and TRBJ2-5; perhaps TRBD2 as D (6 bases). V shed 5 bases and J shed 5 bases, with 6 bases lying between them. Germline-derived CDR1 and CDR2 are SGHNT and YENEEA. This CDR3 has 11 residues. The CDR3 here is CASSRGETQYF. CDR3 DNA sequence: TGTGCCAGCAGCCGGGGGGAGACCCAGTACTTC.

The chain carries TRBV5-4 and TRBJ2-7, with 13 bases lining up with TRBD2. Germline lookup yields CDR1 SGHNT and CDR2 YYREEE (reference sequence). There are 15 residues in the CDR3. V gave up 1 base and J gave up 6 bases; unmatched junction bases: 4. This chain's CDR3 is CASSLKLAGGFEQYF. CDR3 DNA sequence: TGTGCCAGCAGCTTGAAACTAGCGGGAGGGTTCGAGCAGTACTTC. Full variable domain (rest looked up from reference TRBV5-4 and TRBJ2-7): ETGVTQSPTHLIKTRGQQVTLRCSSQSGHNTVSWYQQALGQGPQFIFQYYREEENGRGNFPPRFSGLQFPNYSSELNVNALELDDSALYLCASSLKLAGGFEQYFGPGTRLTVT.

CDR3 sequence reads: CACRSGRLSYEQYF. CDR3 in DNA: TGTGCCTGCCGGAGCGGGCGCCTCTCCTACGAGCAGTACTTC. The chain recombines TRBV30 with TRBJ2-7, with a possible D match to TRBD2 (6 bases). CDR1 is GTSNPN, CDR2 SVGIG, per germline (reference sequence). V lost 6 bases, J lost 0 bases, and 15 bases lay in between. This CDR3 is built from 14 residues.

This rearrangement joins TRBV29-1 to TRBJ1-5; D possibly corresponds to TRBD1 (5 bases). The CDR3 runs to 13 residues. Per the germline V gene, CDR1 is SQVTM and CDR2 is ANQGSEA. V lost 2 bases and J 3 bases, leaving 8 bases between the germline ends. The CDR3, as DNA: TGCAGCGTTGAACAGGGCGCCAATCAGCCCCAGCATTTT. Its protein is CSVEQGANQPQHF.

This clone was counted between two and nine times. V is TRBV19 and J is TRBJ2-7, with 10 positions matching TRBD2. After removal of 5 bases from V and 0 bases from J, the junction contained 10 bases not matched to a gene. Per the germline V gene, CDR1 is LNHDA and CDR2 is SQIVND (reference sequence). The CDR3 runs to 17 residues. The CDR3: CASSLRQTSGYSYEQYF. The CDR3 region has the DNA TGTGCCAGTAGTCTCCGCCAGACTAGCGGGTACTCCTACGAGCAGTACTTC.

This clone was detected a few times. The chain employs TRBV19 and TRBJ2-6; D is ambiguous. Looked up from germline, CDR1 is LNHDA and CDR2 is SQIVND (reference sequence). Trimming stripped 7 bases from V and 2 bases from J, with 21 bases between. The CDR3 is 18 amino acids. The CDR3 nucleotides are TGTGCCAGTACTGAGTGGGCCCCCGAAAGGCCTGGGGCCAACGTCCTGACTTTC. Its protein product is CASTEWAPERPGANVLTF.

CDR3 in DNA: TGCAGCGCCGGGTCACTTGGATCTGAAGCTTTCTTT. It codes for CSAGSLGSEAFF. This sequence joins TRBV29-1 and TRBJ1-1; D is unresolved. This CDR3 region has 12 residues. Trimming took off 7 bases at V and 6 bases at J, with 15 bases between the two ends. Germline V gene data show CDR1 as SQVTM and CDR2 as ANQGSEA.

The DNA of the CDR3 is TGTGCCAGCAGCCCGCGTGGGGCCTACTCCTACGAGCAGTACTTC. Translation gives CASSPRGAYSYEQYF. The chain uses TRBV7-9 and TRBJ2-7; maybe TRBD1 (5 bases). The CDR3 is 15 residues long. Trimming shortened V by 5 bases and J by 0 bases, and 14 bases separated the two germline ends. Germline CDR1 reads SEHNR; CDR2 reads FQNEAQ (reference sequence).

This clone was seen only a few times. The CDR3 reads CASSAGWDRGPYNEQFF. DNA for the CDR3: TGTGCCAGCAGCGCTGGGTGGGACAGGGGCCCCTACAATGAGCAGTTCTTC. The V and J genes are TRBV7-9 and TRBJ2-1, with TRBD1 matching over 10 bases. Germline V gives CDR1 SEHNR, CDR2 FQNEAQ (reference sequence). CDR3 size: 17 residues. V shed 5 bases, J shed 2 bases, and the junction held 9 bases outside the gene matches.

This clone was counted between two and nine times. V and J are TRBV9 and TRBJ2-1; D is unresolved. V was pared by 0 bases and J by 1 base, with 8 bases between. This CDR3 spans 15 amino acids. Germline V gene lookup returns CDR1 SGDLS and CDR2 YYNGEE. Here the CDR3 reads CASSVGVRSYNEQFF. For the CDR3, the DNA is TGTGCCAGCAGCGTAGGTGTGCGGTCCTACAATGAGCAGTTCTTC. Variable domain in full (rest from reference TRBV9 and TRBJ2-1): DSGVTQTPKHLITATGQRVTLRCSPRSGDLSVYWYQQSLDQGLQFLIQYYNGEERAKGNILERFSAQQFPDLHSELNLSSLELGDSALYFCASSVGVRSYNEQFFGPGTRLTVL.

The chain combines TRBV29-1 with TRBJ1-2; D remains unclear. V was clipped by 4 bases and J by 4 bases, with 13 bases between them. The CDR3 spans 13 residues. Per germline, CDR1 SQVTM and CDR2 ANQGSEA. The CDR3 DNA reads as TGCAGCGTTGCCGGGAGGGCCGGCTATGGCTACACCTTC. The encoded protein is CSVAGRAGYGYTF.

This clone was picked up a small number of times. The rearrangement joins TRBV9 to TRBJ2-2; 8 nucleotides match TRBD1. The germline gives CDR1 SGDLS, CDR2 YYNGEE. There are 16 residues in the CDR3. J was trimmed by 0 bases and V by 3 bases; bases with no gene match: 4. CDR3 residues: CASSGPGQANTGELFF. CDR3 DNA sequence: TGTGCCAGCAGCGGACCGGGACAGGCGAACACCGGGGAGCTGTTTTTT.

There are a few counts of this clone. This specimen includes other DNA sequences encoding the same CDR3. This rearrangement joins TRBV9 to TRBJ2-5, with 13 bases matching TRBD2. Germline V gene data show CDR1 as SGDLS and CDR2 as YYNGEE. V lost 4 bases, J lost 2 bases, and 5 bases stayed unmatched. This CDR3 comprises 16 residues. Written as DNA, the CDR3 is TGTGCCAGCAGCCCCCGACTAGCGGGGGGTCAAGAGACCCAGTACTTC. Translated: CASSPRLAGGQETQYF.

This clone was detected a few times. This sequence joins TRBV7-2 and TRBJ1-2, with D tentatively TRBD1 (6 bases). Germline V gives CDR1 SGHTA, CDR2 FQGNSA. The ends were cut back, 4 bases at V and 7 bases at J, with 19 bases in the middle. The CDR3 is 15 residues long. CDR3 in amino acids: CASSSGTIGFGGYTF. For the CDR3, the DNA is TGTGCCAGCAGCTCCGGGACAATAGGGTTCGGTGGCTACACCTTC.

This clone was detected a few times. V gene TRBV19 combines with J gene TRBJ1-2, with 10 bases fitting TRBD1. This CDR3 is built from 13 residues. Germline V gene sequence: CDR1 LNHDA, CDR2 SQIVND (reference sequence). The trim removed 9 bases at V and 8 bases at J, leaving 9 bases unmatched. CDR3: CASAGTGAGGYTF. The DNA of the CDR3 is TGTGCCAGCGCCGGGACAGGGGCAGGAGGCTACACCTTC.

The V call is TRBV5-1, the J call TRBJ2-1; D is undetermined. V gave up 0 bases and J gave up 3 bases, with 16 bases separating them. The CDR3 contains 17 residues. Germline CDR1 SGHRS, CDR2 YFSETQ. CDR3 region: CASSLGLGRPSYNEQFF. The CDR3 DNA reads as TGCGCCAGCAGCTTGGGATTAGGCAGGCCAAGCTACAATGAGCAGTTCTTC.